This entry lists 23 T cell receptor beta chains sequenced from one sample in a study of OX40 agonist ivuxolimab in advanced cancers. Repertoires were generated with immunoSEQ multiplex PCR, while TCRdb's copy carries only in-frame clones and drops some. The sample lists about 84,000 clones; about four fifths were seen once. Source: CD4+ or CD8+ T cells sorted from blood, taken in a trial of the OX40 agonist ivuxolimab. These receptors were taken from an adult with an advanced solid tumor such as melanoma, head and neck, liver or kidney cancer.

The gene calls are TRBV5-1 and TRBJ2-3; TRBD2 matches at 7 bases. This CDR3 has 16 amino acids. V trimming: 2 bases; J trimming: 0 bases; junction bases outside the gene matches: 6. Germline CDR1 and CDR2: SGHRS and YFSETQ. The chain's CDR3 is CASSFGEGISTDTQYF. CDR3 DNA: TGCGCCAGCAGCTTCGGGGAGGGTATTAGCACAGATACGCAGTATTTT.

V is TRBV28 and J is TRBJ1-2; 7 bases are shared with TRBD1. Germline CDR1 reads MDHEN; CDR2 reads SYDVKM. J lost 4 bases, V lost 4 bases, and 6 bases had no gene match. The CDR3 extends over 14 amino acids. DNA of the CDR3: TGTGCCAGCAGTTCCGGGACAGAGAGCTATGGCTACACCTTC. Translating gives CASSSGTESYGYTF.

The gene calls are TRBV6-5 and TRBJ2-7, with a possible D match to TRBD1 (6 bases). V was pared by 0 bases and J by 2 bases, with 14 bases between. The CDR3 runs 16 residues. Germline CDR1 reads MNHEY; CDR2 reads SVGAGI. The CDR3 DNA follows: TGTGCCAGCAGTTACTCTAGGCCTGGACAGACCTACGAGCAGTACTTC. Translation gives CASSYSRPGQTYEQYF.

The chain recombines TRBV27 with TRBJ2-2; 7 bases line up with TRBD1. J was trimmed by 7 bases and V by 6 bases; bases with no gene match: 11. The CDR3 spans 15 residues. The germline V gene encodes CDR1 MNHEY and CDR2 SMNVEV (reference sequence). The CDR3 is CASRSSGTVHGELFF. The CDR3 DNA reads TGTGCCAGCAGATCCTCCGGGACAGTCCACGGGGAGCTGTTTTTT.

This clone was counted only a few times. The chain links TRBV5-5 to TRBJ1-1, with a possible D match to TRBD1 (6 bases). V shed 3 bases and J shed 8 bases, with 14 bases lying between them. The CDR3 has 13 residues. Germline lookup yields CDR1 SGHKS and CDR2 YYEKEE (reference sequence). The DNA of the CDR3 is TGTGCCAGCAGCTCGGGGGCTGGGAGAGAAGCTTTCTTT. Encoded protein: CASSSGAGREAFF.

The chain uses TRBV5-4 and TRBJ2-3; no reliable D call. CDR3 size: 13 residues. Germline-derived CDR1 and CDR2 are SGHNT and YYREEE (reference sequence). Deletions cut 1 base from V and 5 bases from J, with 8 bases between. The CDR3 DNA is TGTGCCAGCAGCTTGCACCAGAAAGATACGCAGTATTTT. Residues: CASSLHQKDTQYF.

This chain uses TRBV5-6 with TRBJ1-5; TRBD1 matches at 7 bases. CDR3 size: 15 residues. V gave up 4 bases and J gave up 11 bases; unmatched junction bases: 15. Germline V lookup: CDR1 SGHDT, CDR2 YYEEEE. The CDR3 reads CASSTTLGGQGAQHF. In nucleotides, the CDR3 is TGTGCCAGCAGCACTACGTTGGGGGGCCAGGGGGCCCAGCATTTT.

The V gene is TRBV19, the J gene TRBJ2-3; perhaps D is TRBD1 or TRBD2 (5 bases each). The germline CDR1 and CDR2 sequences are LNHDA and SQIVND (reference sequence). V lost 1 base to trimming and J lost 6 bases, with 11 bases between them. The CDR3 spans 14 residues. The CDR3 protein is CASSIGTWGDTQYF. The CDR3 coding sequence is TGTGCCAGTAGTATAGGAACCTGGGGGGATACGCAGTATTTT. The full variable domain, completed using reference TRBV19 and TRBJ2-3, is DGGITQSPKYLFRKEGQNVTLSCEQNLNHDAMYWYRQDPGQGLRLIYYSQIVNDFQKGDIAEGYSVSREKKESFPLTVTSAQKNPTAFYLCASSIGTWGDTQYFGPGTRLTVL.

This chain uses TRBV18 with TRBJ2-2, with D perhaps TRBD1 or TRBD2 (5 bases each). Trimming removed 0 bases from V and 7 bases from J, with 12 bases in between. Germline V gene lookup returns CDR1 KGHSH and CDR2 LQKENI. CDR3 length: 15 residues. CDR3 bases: TGTGCCAGCTCACCACCGGGGACGGCCCTCGGGGAGCTGTTTTTT. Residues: CASSPPGTALGELFF. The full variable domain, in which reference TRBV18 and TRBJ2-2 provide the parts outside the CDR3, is NAGVMQNPRHLVRRRGQEARLRCSPMKGHSHVYWYRQLPEEGLKFMVYLQKENIIDESGMPKERFSAEFPKEGPSILRIQQVVRGDSAAYFCASSPPGTALGELFFGEGSRLTVL.

The CDR3 nucleotides are TGTGCCAGCAGCTTGGGCATGGAAGAGACCCAGTACTTC. It encodes CASSLGMEETQYF. The J gene is TRBJ2-5, the V gene TRBV5-6, with unresolved D. The V end was cut by 0 bases, the J end by 3 bases, with 6 bases between. The V gene's germline CDR1 is SGHDT and CDR2 YYEEEE. The CDR3 length is 13 residues.

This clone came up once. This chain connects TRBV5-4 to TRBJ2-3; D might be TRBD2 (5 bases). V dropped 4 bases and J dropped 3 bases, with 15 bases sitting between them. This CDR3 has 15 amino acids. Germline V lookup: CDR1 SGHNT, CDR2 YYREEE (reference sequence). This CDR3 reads CASSRRLSETDTQYF. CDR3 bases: TGTGCCAGCAGCCGGAGACTTAGCGAAACAGATACGCAGTATTTT.

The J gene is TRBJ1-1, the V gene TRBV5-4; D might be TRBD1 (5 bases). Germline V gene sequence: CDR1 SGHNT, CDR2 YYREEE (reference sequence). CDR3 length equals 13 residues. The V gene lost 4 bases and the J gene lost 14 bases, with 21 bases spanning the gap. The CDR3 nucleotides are TGTGCCAGCAGCCCCCAAACGGGGCGGGTTCTGTTCTTT. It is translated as CASSPQTGRVLFF. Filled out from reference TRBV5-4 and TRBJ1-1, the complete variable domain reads ETGVTQSPTHLIKTRGQQVTLRCSSQSGHNTVSWYQQALGQGPQFIFQYYREEENGRGNFPPRFSGLQFPNYSSELNVNALELDDSALYLCASSPQTGRVLFFGQGTRLTVV.

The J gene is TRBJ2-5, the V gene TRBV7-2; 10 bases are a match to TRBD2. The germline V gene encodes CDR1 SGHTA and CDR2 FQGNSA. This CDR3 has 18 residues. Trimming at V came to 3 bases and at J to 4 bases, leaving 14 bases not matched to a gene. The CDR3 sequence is CASSFRSSGGRLGETQYF. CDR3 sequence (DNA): TGTGCCAGCAGCTTTAGGTCTAGCGGGGGACGTTTGGGAGAGACCCAGTACTTC.

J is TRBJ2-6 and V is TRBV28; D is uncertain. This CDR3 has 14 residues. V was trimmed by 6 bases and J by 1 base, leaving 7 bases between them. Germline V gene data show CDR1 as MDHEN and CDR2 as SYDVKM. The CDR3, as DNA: TGTGCCAGCAGCGGTAGATCTGGGGCCAACGTCCTGACTTTC. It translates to CASSGRSGANVLTF.

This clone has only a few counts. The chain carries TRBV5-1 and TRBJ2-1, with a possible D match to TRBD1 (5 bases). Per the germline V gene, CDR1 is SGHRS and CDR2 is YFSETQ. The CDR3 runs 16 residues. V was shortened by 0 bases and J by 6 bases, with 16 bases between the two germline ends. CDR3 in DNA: TGCGCCAGCAGCTTGGAGAGGCGACAGATCCCCAATGAGCAGTTCTTC. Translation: CASSLERRQIPNEQFF.

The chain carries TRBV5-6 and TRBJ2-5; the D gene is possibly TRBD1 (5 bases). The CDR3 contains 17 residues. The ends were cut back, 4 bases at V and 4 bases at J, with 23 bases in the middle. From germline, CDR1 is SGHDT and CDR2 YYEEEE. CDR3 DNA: TGTGCCAGCAGCGATGTGTGGAGTGCCCCTCAGGGAGAGACCCAGTACTTC. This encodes CASSDVWSAPQGETQYF.

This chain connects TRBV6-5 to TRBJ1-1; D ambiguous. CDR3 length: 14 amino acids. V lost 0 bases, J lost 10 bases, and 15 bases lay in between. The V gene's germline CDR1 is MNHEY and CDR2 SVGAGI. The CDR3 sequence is CASSYSGGLNAAFF. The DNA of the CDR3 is TGTGCCAGCAGTTACTCGGGAGGGCTTAATGCAGCTTTCTTT.

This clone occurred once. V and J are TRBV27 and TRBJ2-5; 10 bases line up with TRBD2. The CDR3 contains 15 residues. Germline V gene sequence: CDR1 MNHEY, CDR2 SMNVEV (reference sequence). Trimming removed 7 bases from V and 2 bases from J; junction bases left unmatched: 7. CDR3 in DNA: TGTGCCAGCAAGCTACTAGCGGGGATGCAAGAGACCCAGTACTTC. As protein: CASKLLAGMQETQYF.

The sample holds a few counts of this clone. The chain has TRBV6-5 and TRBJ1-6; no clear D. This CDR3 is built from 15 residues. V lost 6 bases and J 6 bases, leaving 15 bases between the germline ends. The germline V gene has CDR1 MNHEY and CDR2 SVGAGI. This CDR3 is CASSLGRLSNSPLHF. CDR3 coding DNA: TGTGCCAGCAGCCTAGGTCGTCTTTCTAATTCACCCCTCCACTTT.

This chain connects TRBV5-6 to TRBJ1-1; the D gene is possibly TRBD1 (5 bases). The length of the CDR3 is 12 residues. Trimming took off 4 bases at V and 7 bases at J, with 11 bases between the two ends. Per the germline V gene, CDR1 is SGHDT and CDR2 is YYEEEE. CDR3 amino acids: CASSRPDSEAFF. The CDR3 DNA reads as TGTGCCAGCAGCCGACCTGACAGTGAAGCTTTCTTT.

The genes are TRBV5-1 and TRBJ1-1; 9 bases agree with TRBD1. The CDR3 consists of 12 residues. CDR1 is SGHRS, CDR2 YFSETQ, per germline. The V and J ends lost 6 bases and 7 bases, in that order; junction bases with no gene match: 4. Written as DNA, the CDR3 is TGCGCCAGCACTGTGGACAGGGGTGAAGCTTTCTTT. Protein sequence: CASTVDRGEAFF.

The DNA for the CDR3 is TGTGCCAGCGAACCTGGGACAGGGTACACTGAAGCTTTCTTT. Translating gives CASEPGTGYTEAFF. The J gene is TRBJ1-1, the V gene TRBV28, with 9 bases fitting TRBD1. V lost 8 bases, J lost 3 bases, and 7 bases stayed unmatched. Germline CDR1 and CDR2: MDHEN and SYDVKM. The CDR3 is made up of 14 amino acids. Using reference TRBV28 and TRBJ1-1 for the parts outside the CDR3, the full variable domain is DVKVTQSSRYLVKRTGEKVFLECVQDMDHENMFWYRQDPGLGLRLIYFSYDVKMKEKGDIPEGYSVSREKKERFSLILESASTNQTSMYLCASEPGTGYTEAFFGQGTRLTVV.

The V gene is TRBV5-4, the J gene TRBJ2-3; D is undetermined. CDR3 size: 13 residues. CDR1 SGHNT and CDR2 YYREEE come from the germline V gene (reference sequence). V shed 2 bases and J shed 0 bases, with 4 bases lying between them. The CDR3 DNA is TGTGCCAGCAGCTTAACTAGCACAGATACGCAGTATTTT. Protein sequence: CASSLTSTDTQYF. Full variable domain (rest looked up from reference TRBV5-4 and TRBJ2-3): ETGVTQSPTHLIKTRGQQVTLRCSSQSGHNTVSWYQQALGQGPQFIFQYYREEENGRGNFPPRFSGLQFPNYSSELNVNALELDDSALYLCASSLTSTDTQYFGPGTRLTVL.